This TCR beta chain was sequenced for a study of blood T cell repertoires in COVID-19. Trimming left V 1 base short and J 6 bases short, with 12 bases between. Per germline, CDR1 LNHDA and CDR2 SQIVND (reference sequence). The CDR3 runs to 14 residues. The Seattle patients, enrolled during active infection, were followed longitudinally. Per the authors' pipeline: Counts of nucleated cells, estimated from reference gene primer amplification, were obtained. Data came from immunoSEQ multiplex PCR; TCRdb stores just in-frame clones and leaves some out. V, J and clone size are taken as reported in that table, and D and trimming were inferred from the DNA itself. The table lists 200,000 to 300,000 clones, more than 75% of them singletons.

The source of this sequence is an elderly woman with COVID-19, enrolled during active disease. The chain combines TRBV19 with TRBJ1-1, with D uncertain. Sequencing was carried out using peripheral blood. The CDR3 nucleotides read TGTGCCAGTAGTATAGGAGGCCAGAGCCCTGAAGCTTTCTTT. Translated, it gives CASSIGGQSPEAFF.